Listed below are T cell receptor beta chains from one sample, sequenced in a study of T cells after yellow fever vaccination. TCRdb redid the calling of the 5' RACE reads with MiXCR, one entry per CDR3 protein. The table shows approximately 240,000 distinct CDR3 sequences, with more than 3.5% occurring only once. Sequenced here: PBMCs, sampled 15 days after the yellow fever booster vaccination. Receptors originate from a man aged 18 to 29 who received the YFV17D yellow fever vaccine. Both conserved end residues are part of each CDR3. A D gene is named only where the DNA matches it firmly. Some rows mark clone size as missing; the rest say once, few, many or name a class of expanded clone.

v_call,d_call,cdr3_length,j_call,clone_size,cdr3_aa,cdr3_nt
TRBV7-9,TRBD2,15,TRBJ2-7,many,CASSLVRGGDYEQYF,TGTGCCAGCAGCTTAGTGCGGGGGGGAGACTACGAGCAGTACTTC
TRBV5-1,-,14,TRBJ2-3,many,CASSFSTSTDTQYF,TGCGCCAGCAGCTTTAGTACTAGCACAGATACGCAGTATTTT
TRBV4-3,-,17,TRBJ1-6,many,CASSQARTGSYNSPLHF,TGCGCCAGCAGCCAGGCCCGTACGGGATCCTATAATTCACCCCTCCACTTT
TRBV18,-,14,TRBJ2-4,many,CASSRTEAKNIQYF,TGTGCCAGCTCGAGGACAGAAGCCAAAAACATTCAGTACTTC
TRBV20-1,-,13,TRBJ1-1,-,CSARPGVFTEALF,TGCAGTGCTAGGCCGGGGGTTTTCACTGAAGCTCTCTTT
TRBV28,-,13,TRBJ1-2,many,CASTTPANYGYTF,TGTGCCAGCACCACACCTGCCAACTATGGCTACACCTTC
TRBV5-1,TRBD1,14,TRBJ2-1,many,CASSPRPGQDEQFF,TGCGCCAGCAGCCCCAGGCCCGGACAGGATGAGCAGTTCTTC
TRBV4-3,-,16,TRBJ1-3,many,CASSQDRTGAENTIYF,TGCGCCAGCAGCCAAGATCGCACTGGGGCGGAGAACACCATATATTTT
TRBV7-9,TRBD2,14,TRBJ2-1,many,CASSLLLAGGEQFF,TGTGCCAGCAGCTTATTGCTAGCGGGGGGTGAGCAGTTCTTC
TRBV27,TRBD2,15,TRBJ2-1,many,CASNVAGGLINEQFF,TGTGCCAGTAACGTAGCGGGGGGACTTATCAATGAGCAGTTCTTC
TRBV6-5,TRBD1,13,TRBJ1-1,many,CASSPGQATEAFF,TGTGCCAGCAGTCCTGGACAGGCGACTGAAGCTTTCTTT
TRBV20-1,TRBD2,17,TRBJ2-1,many,CSARGLAGGRVYNEQFF,TGCAGTGCTAGGGGACTAGCGGGGGGTCGAGTGTACAATGAGCAGTTCTTC
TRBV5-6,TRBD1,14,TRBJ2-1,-,CASSYRDSYNEQFF,TGTGCCAGCAGCTACCGGGACAGCTACAATGAGCAGTTCTTC
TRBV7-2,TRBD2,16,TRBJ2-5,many,CASSLVSGGYQETQYF,TGTGCCAGCAGCTTAGTTAGCGGGGGATATCAGGAGACCCAGTACTTC
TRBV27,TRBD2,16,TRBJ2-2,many,CASSFSGTSVSGELFF,TGTGCCAGCAGTTTCTCCGGGACTAGTGTTAGCGGGGAGCTGTTTTTT
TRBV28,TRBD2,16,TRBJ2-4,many,CASSRTSGVAKNIQYF,TGTGCCAGCAGTCGGACTAGCGGTGTAGCCAAAAACATTCAGTACTTC
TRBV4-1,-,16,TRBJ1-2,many,CASSQDQNPPQTGYTF,TGCGCCAGCAGCCAAGATCAGAACCCCCCTCAGACAGGCTACACCTTC
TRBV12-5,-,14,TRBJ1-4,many,CASGFGGGGEKLFF,TGTGCTAGTGGTTTCGGGGGAGGTGGTGAAAAACTGTTTTTT
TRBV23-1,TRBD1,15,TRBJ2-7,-,CASSQNGTATYEQYF,TGCGCCAGCAGTCAAAACGGGACAGCTACCTACGAGCAGTACTTC
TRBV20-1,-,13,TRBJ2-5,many,CSASTGRMETQYF,TGCAGTGCCTCGACTGGCAGGATGGAGACCCAGTACTTC
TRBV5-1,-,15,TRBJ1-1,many,CASSSTGHWDTEAFF,TGCGCCAGCAGCTCTACGGGACACTGGGACACTGAAGCTTTCTTT
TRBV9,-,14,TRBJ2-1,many,CASRPLSSYNEQFF,TGTGCCAGCAGACCCCTGAGCTCCTACAATGAGCAGTTCTTC
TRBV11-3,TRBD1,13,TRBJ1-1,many,CASSLLRDSEAFF,TGTGCCAGCAGCTTACTCCGGGACAGCGAAGCTTTCTTT
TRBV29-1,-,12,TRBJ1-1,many,CSASQGFTEAFF,TGCAGCGCATCCCAGGGCTTCACTGAAGCTTTCTTT
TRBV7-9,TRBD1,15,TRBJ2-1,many,CASSRSGTGGNEQFF,TGTGCCAGCAGCCGCAGCGGGACAGGGGGTAATGAGCAGTTCTTC
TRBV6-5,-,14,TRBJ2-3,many,CASSFSAEGDTQYF,TGTGCCAGCAGTTTCTCTGCAGAGGGAGATACGCAGTATTTT
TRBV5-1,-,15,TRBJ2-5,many,CASSFLPDNQETQYF,TGCGCCAGCAGCTTTCTACCTGATAACCAAGAGACCCAGTACTTC
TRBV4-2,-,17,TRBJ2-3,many,CASSQEASSGPWDTQYF,TGTGCCAGCAGCCAAGAAGCCTCGTCGGGACCGTGGGATACGCAGTATTTT
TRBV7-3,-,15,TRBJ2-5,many,CASSLGGAGMETQYF,TGTGCCAGCAGCTTGGGTGGTGCGGGGATGGAGACCCAGTACTTC
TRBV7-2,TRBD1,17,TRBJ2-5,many,CASTLFGGQGVGETQYF,TGTGCCAGCACCCTTTTTGGGGGACAGGGGGTTGGGGAGACCCAGTACTTC
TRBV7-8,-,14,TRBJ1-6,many,CASSLSGHNSPLHF,TGTGCCAGCAGCTTGTCGGGACATAATTCACCCCTCCACTTT
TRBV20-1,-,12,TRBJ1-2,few,CSAPLTGTFYTF,TGCAGTGCCCCCCTCACAGGGACTTTCTACACCTTC
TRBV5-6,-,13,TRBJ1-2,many,CASSPGLSYGYTF,TGTGCCAGCAGCCCGGGACTGAGTTATGGCTACACCTTC
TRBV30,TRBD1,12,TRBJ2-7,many,CAWKDDRDEQYF,TGTGCCTGGAAGGATGACAGGGACGAGCAGTACTTC
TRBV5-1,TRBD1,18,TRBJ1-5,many,CASSVKGDRGLRDQPQHF,TGCGCCAGCAGCGTCAAGGGGGACAGGGGCCTTCGCGATCAGCCCCAGCATTTT
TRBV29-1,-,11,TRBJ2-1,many,CSVEDRNEQFF,TGCAGCGTTGAAGATCGCAATGAGCAGTTCTTC
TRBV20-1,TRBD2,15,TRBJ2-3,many,CSAPFSGGPRDTQYF,TGCAGTGCCCCTTTTAGCGGGGGGCCCCGTGATACGCAGTATTTT
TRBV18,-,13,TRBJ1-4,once,CASSPGANEKLFF,TGTGCCAGCTCACCAGGGGCTAATGAAAAACTGTTTTTT
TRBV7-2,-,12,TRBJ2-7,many,CASQTRNYEQYF,TGTGCCAGTCAAACGCGAAACTACGAGCAGTACTTC
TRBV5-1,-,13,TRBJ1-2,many,CASRTKPSMGYTF,TGCGCCAGCAGAACAAAGCCTTCTATGGGCTACACCTTC
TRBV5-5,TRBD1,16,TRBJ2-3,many,CASSTGTGGILDTQYF,TGTGCCAGCAGCACCGGGACAGGGGGCATTTTAGATACGCAGTATTTT
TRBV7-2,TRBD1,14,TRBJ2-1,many,CASRRDRVYNEQFF,TGTGCCAGCAGAAGGGACAGAGTTTACAATGAGCAGTTCTTC
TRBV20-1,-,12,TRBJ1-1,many,CSAAQVDTEAFF,TGCAGTGCTGCACAGGTAGACACTGAAGCTTTCTTT
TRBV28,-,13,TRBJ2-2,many,CASSFLAPGELFF,TGTGCCAGCAGTTTCCTAGCACCCGGGGAGCTGTTTTTT
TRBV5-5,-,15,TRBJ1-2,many,CASSLVAQLDYGYTF,TGTGCCAGCAGCTTGGTTGCACAGCTGGACTATGGCTACACCTTC
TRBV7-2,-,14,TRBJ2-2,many,CASSSDRNTGELFF,TGTGCCAGCAGCTCGGACAGGAACACCGGGGAGCTGTTTTTT
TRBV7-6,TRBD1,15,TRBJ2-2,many,CASSLLPQGTGELFF,TGTGCCAGCAGTTTACTCCCACAGGGGACCGGGGAGCTGTTTTTT
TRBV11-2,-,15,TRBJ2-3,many,CASSFQRTGTDTQYF,TGTGCCAGCAGCTTCCAGCGGACCGGAACAGATACGCAGTATTTT
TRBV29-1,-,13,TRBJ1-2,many,CSVEDVGAYGYTF,TGCAGCGTTGAAGATGTCGGGGCCTATGGCTACACCTTC
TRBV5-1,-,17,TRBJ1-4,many,CASSRPGGSATNEKLFF,TGCGCCAGCAGCCGACCTGGTGGATCAGCAACTAATGAAAAACTGTTTTTT
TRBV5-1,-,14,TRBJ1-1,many,CASSRQQGWGEAFF,TGCGCCAGCAGCCGACAGCAGGGGTGGGGTGAAGCTTTCTTT
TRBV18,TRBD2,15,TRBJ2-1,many,CASSPRSGGYNEQFF,TGTGCCAGCTCCCCGCGTAGCGGGGGGTACAATGAGCAGTTCTTC
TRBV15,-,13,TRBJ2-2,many,CATSSGGSGELFF,TGTGCCACCAGCAGCGGGGGCTCCGGGGAGCTGTTTTTT
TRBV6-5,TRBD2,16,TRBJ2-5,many,CASRSPGLAGEETQYF,TGTGCCAGCAGATCCCCGGGACTAGCGGGGGAAGAGACCCAGTACTTC
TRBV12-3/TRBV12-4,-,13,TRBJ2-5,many,CASTPSAQETQYF,TGTGCCAGCACCCCTAGCGCACAAGAGACCCAGTACTTC
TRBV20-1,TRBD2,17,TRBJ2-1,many,CSARDGLRSGGNDEQFF,TGCAGTGCTAGAGATGGGCTGCGAAGCGGGGGGAACGATGAGCAGTTCTTC
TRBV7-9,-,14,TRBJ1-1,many,CASSLGSGAAEAFF,TGTGCCAGCAGCTTAGGCTCTGGGGCCGCTGAAGCTTTCTTT
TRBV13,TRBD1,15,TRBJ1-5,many,CASSLSQGGNQPQHF,TGTGCCAGCAGCTTATCCCAGGGGGGCAATCAGCCCCAGCATTTT
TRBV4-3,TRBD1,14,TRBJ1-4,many,CASSLRTGGGKLFF,TGCGCCAGCAGCCTCAGGACAGGGGGAGGAAAACTGTTTTTT